This T cell receptor beta chain was retrieved from a study of CD8+CD57+ T cells in acquired aplastic anemia. The wider study: Mean yield of DNA from sorted CD4+ and CD8+ cells was roughly 3.4 ug. Points from the study as a whole: Patients and controls had in common approximately 30 CD8+ CDR3 sequences. A significant difference in CD8+ Simpson's diversity between patients and controls was not found.

Germline CDR1 is DFQATT and CDR2 is SNEGSKA (reference sequence). The CDR3 covers 15 residues. V lost 3 bases and J 4 bases, leaving 16 bases between the germline ends. This clonotype was seen at least ten times. The antigen is undetermined. Genomic DNA was employed as the template in profiling TCR beta VDJ and CDR3. TCRdb reprocessed the reads via MiXCR and lists one record per CDR3 protein. The repertoire holds approximately 170,000 distinct CDR3 sequences, with less than 70% as singletons. This clonotype was sampled from a human donor in good health, serving as a control. The sequenced sample was sorted CD4+, CD8+, or CD8+CD57+ T cells (not recorded which) from PBMCs. The chain couples TRBV20-1 to TRBJ1-5, with TRBD1 as a possible D gene (5 bases). DNA for the CDR3: TGCAGTGCTAGTCCCCGGGACCTTGGGAATCAGCCCCAGCATTTT. It is translated as CSASPRDLGNQPQHF.